This T cell receptor (beta chain) stems from a study of blood T cell repertoires in COVID-19 (dated by TCRdb to the early 2020s). With regard to the full study: Collaborator samples came from the United States, Italy and Spain and covered acute and convalescent phases of COVID-19. The prospective study material was composed of cDNA or gDNA derived from T cells, B-cell-depleted T cells, or PBMCs. Nearly every sample came with metadata listing a de-identified subject ID, COVID-19 status, age in years and sex. HLA class I and class II types, where available, came from metadata supplied by the sample provider rather than from assay-based typing. The samples were drawn from two sources: the first 160 participants of the ongoing ImmuneRACE study, and 1,000 to 1,500 subjects contributed by 6 global collaborators. The dataset comprised deeply sampled blood TCRbeta repertoires from subjects exposed to, actively infected with, or recovered from COVID-19. The repertoires were made available in a free public database intended to serve as a resource for research on the immune response to SARS-CoV-2.

TCRbeta CDR3 regions were amplified from genomic DNA by means of the immunoSEQ Assay, a bias-controlled multiplex PCR. Per the original workflow: The number of nucleated cells in each sample was estimated by amplification of reference gene primers within the assay. To quantify the absolute abundance of each unique TCRbeta CDR3 rearrangement, sequence reads were collapsed and filtered. For each sample, productive Simpson clonality was calculated as the square root of Simpson's diversity index across productive rearrangements. TCRdb holds this immuneACCESS table with in-frame rearrangements only. Some clones are missing; in checked studies, unresolved V genes explain under half, and the rest has no known cause. The D gene and trimming were derived from the DNA, and the V and J assignments and clone size from that table. This sample is represented by about 180,000 clones; around four fifths of them were singletons. 6.5% of the sample comes from the top ten.

General study outcomes and caveats: How much clinical and demographic metadata was included differed by source and by participant, and the metadata was provided uncurated.

This clone was observed a few times. Its antigen remains unidentified. No much larger clonotype is one base removed from it; base qualities were not supplied. From V the trimming removes 3 bases and from J it removes 4 bases, while the gene matches leave 8 bases of the junction unaccounted for. In the germline V gene, CDR1 corresponds to ENHRY and CDR2 to SYGVKD. From the cysteine through the phenylalanine, the CDR3 covers 16 amino acids. This entry keeps only the CDR3 DNA: 48 bases, framed from base 1. The collaborating institutions used their own protocols to collect whole blood in K2EDTA tubes. Collaborator samples were shipped for TCRbeta analysis as frozen whole blood, isolated PBMCs, or DNA extracted from either sample type.

Recombination connected TRBV10-3 to TRBJ2-7, with TRBD2 matching 11 junction bases. Sequencing used peripheral blood. This clonotype was sampled from a man aged 70-80 years with active or convalescent COVID-19. The CDR3: CAISDSGTSGAYEQYF. In nucleotides, the sequence is TGTGCCATCAGTGACTCCGGGACTAGCGGAGCATACGAGCAGTACTTC.